This T cell receptor (beta chain) was sequenced during a study of blood T cell repertoires in COVID-19. Study overall: The analysed material was cDNA or gDNA that came from T cells, B-cell-depleted T cells, or PBMCs.

In the authors' methods: Using reference gene primer amplification, nucleated cell counts were estimated. Only in-frame clones appear in the TCRdb table, and some are missing; sequencing was by immunoSEQ multiplex PCR. The V and J calls and the clone size are those of that table, but D and trimming were determined from the DNA. The table shows about 260,000 clones, with around 90% occurring only once. Assignment of participants to cohorts was predicated upon participant-reported clinical history. Within 2 weeks of study entry, exposed participants had contacted a PCR-confirmed or clinician-diagnosed COVID-19 case. The receptor was derived from a man aged 45-65 years who had been exposed to COVID-19. The specimen was PBMCs or T cells enriched from blood (not recorded which).

The CDR3 protein is CASSLPRQINNSPLHF. The DNA for the CDR3 is TGTGCCAGCAGTTTACCGAGACAGATAAATAATTCACCCCTCCACTTT. The chain has TRBV6-5 and TRBJ1-6, with D maybe TRBD1 (5 bases). V lost 4 bases and J 5 bases, leaving 15 bases between the germline ends. The germline CDR1 and CDR2 sequences are MNHEY and SVGAGI. The CDR3 length is 16 residues.